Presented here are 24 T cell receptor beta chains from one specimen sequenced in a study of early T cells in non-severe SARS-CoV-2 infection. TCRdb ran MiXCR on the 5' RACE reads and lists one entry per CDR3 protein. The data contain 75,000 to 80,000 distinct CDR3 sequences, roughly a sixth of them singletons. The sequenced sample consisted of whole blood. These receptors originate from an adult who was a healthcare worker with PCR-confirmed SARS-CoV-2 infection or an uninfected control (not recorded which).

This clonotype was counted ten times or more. CDR3 bases: TGCGCCAGCAGCCCCCCAGATCGGGAGAACACTGAAGCTTTCTTT. Protein product: CASSPPDRENTEAFF. The V gene is TRBV5-1, the J gene TRBJ1-1; D not resolved. Germline V lookup: CDR1 SGHRS, CDR2 YFSETQ. Trimming removed 4 bases from V and 1 base from J, with 14 bases in between. This CDR3 spans 15 amino acids.

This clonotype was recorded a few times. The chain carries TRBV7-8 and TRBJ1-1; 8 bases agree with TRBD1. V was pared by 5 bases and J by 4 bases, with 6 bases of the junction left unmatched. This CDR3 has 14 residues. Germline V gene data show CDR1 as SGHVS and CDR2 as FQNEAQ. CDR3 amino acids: CASSVQGAGTEAFF. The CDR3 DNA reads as TGTGCCAGCAGCGTCCAGGGGGCGGGCACTGAAGCTTTCTTT.

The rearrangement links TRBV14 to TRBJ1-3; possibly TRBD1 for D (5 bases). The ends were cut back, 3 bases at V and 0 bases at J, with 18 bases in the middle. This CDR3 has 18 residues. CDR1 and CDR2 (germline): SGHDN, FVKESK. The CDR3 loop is CASSHFRRAASSGNTIYF. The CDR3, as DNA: TGTGCCAGCAGCCACTTCCGCAGGGCCGCGAGCTCTGGAAACACCATATATTTT.

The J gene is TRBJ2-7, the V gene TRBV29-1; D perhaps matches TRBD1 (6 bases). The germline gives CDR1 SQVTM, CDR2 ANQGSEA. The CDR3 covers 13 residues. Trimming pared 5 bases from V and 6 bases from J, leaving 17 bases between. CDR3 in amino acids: CSVFQGTRGEQYF. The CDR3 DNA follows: TGCAGCGTTTTCCAGGGGACCCGGGGCGAGCAGTACTTC.

CDR3 in amino acids: CSAFREMNTEAFF. The CDR3 region has the DNA TGCAGTGCTTTCCGTGAAATGAACACTGAAGCTTTCTTT. The chain joins TRBV20-1 to TRBJ1-1; D call uncertain. The CDR3 totals 13 residues. Germline V gene sequence: CDR1 DFQATT, CDR2 SNEGSKA (reference sequence). V dropped 5 bases and J dropped 0 bases, with 10 bases sitting between them.

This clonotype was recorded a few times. The CDR3 is CATSARYDNQPQHF. Here the CDR3 DNA reads TGTGCCACCAGTGCACGATACGACAATCAGCCCCAGCATTTT. V gene TRBV24-1 combines with J gene TRBJ1-5, with D unclear. V lost 5 bases to trimming and J lost 3 bases, with 10 bases between them. CDR1 is KGHDR and CDR2 is SFDVKD in the germline V gene. This CDR3 contains 14 residues.

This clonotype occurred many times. The CDR3 sequence: CASSVWDADTQYF. The CDR3 region has the DNA TGTGCCAGCAGCGTGTGGGATGCAGATACGCAGTATTTT. J is TRBJ2-3 and V is TRBV9; D not resolved. The CDR3 covers 13 residues. V was cut by 2 bases and J by 4 bases, with 8 bases left in between. The germline V gene has CDR1 SGDLS and CDR2 YYNGEE.

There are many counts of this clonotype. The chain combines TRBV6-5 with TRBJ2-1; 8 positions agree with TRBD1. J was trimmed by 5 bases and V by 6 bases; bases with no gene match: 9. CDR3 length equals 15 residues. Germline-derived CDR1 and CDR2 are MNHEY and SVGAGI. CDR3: CASSAGQGSNNEQFF. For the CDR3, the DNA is TGTGCCAGCAGCGCCGGACAGGGTTCGAACAATGAGCAGTTCTTC.

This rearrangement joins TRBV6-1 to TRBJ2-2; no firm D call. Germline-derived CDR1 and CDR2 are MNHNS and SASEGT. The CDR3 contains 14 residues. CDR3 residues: CVTAKVANTGELFF. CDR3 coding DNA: TGTGTCACCGCTAAGGTAGCGAACACCGGGGAGCTGTTTTTT.

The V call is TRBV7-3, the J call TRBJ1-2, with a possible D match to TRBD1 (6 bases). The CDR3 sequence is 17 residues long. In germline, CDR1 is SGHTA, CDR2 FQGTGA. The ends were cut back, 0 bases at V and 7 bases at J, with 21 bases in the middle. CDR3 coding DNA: TGTGCCAGCAGCTTAACTACAGGGCGCGCATTATTAAGTGGCTACACCTTC. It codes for CASSLTTGRALLSGYTF.

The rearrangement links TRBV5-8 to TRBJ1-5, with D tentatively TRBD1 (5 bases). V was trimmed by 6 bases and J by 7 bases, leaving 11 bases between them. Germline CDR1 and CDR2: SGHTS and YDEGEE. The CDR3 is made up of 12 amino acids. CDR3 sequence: CASTIGGQPQHF. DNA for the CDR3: TGTGCCAGCACGATCGGGGGGCAGCCCCAGCATTTT.

The CDR3 coding sequence is TGTGCCAGCCACTCGCGGGAGGGTGGAAACACCATATATTTT. Translated: CASHSREGGNTIYF. The V and J genes are TRBV28 and TRBJ1-3, with no clear D. Germline V lookup: CDR1 MDHEN, CDR2 SYDVKM. Trimming removed 8 bases from V and 3 bases from J, with 14 bases in between. The CDR3 has 14 amino acids.

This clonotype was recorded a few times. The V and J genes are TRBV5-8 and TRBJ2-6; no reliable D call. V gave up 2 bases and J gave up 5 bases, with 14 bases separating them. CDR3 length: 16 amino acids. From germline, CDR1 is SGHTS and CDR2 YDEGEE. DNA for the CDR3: TGTGCCAGCAGCTTAGGAGTACAGTCCTGGGCCAACGTCCTGACTTTC. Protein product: CASSLGVQSWANVLTF.

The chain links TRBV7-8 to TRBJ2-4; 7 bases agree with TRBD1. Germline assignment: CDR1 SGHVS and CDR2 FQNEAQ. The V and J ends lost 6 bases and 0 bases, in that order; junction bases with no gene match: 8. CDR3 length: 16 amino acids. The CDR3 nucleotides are TGTGCCAGCAGTCCAGACAGGGCGAGAGCCAAAAACATTCAGTACTTC. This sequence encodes CASSPDRARAKNIQYF.

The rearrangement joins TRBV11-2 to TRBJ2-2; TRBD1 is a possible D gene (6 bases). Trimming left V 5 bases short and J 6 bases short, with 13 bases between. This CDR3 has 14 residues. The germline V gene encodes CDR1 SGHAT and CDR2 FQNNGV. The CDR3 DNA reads TGTGCCAGCAGCGAGGACAGTGTCTCCGGGGAGCTGTTTTTT. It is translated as CASSEDSVSGELFF.

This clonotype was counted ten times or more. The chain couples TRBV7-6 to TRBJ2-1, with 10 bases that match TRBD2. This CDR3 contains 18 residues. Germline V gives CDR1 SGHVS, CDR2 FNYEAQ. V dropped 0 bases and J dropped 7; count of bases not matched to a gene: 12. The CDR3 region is CASSLALIPSGRGNEQFF. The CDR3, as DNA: TGTGCCAGCAGCTTAGCGCTTATCCCGAGCGGGAGGGGAAATGAGCAGTTCTTC. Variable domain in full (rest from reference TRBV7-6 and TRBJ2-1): GAGVSQSPRYKVTKRGQDVALRCDPISGHVSLYWYRQALGQGPEFLTYFNYEAQQDKSGLPNDRFSAERPEGSISTLTIQRTEQRDSAMYRCASSLALIPSGRGNEQFFGPGTRLTVL.

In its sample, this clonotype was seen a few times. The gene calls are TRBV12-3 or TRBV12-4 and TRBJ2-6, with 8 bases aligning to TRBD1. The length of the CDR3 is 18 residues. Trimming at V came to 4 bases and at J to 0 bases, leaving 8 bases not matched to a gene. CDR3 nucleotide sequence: TGTGCCAGCAGTTCTGAAGGACAGGGCCTCTCTGGGGCCAACGTCCTGACTTTC. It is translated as CASSSEGQGLSGANVLTF.

CDR3 in amino acids: CASSANGQPQHF. CDR3 sequence (DNA): TGTGCCAGCAGCGCCAATGGTCAGCCCCAGCATTTT. The rearrangement uses TRBV9 and TRBJ1-5, with D unresolved. The CDR3 consists of 12 residues. V dropped 3 bases and J dropped 6 bases, with 7 bases sitting between them. Germline CDR1 and CDR2: SGDLS and YYNGEE.

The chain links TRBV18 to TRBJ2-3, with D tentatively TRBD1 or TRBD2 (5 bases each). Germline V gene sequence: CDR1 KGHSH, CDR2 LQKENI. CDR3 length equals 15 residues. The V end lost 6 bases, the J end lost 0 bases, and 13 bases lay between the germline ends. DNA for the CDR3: TGTGCCAGCTCCCAGACCGAGGGGAGCACAGATACGCAGTATTTT. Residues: CASSQTEGSTDTQYF.

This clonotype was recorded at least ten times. The CDR3 DNA follows: TGTGCCAGCAGCCAAGTAGGTGGGGGTAATTCACCCCTCCACTTT. Its protein product is CASSQVGGGNSPLHF. The rearrangement joins TRBV3-1 to TRBJ1-6; D perhaps matches TRBD1 (5 bases). V was clipped by 1 base and J by 6 bases, with 10 bases between them. This CDR3 is built from 15 residues. Germline lookup yields CDR1 LGHDT and CDR2 YNNKEL (reference sequence).

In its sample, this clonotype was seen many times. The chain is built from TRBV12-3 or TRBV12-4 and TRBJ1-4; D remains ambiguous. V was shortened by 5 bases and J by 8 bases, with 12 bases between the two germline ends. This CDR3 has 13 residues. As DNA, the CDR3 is TGTGCCAGCAGTCTAAGTCGGAGGGAAAAACTGTTTTTT. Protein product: CASSLSRREKLFF.

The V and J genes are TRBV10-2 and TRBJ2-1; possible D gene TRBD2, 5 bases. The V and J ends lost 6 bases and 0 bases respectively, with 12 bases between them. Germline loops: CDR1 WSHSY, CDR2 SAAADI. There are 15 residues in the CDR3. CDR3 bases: TGCGCCAGCAGGTTACGGGGTAGCTCCTACAATGAGCAGTTCTTC. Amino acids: CASRLRGSSYNEQFF.

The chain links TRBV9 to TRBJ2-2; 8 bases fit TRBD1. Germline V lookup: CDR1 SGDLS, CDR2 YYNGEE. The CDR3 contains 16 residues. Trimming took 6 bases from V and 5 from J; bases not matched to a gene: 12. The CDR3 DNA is TGTGCCAGCACCGACAGGGGCGGTGGTGGGACCGGGGAGCTGTTTTTT. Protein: CASTDRGGGGTGELFF.

The DNA of the CDR3 is TGTGCCAGCAGCATAGGGGTAAACTATGGCTACACCTTC. Its protein is CASSIGVNYGYTF. The chain links TRBV7-9 to TRBJ1-2, with TRBD1 as a possible D gene (5 bases). Germline V lookup: CDR1 SEHNR, CDR2 FQNEAQ (reference sequence). The V gene lost 5 bases and the J gene lost 2 bases, with 9 bases spanning the gap. The length of the CDR3 is 13 residues.